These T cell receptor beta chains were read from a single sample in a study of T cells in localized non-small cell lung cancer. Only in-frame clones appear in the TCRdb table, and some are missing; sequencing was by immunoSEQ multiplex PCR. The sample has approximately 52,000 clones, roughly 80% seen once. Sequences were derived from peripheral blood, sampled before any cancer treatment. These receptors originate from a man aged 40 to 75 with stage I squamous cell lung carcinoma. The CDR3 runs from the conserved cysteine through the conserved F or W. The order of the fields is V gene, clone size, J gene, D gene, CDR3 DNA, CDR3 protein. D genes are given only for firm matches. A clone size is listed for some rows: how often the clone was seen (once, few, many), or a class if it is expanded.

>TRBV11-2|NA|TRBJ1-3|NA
TGTGCCAGCAGGCCCCCAGGGGAAGGAAACACCATATATTTT
CASRPPGEGNTIYF
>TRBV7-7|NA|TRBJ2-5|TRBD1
TGTGCTAGCAGCCCACCCAGGGGGCGAGAGACCCAGTACTTC
CASSPPRGRETQYF
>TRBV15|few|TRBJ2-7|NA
TGTGCCACCAGCAGACCTGAGGGGGTTGGGCAGTACTTC
CATSRPEGVGQYF
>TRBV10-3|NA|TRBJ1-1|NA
TGTGCCATCAGTGAGTCAGGGCAATCCACTGAAGCTTTCTTT
CAISESGQSTEAFF
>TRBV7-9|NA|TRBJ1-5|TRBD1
TGTGCCAGCAGCCCCAGGGGGAACCCCAATCAGCCCCAGCATTTT
CASSPRGNPNQPQHF
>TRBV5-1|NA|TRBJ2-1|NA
TGCGCCAGCAGCACGGGACTCCCTCGGTCCGAGCAGTTCTTC
CASSTGLPRSEQFF
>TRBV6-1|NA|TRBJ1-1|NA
TGTGCCAGCAGTGAAGCATTAGCCCGAACTGAAGCTTTCTTT
CASSEALARTEAFF
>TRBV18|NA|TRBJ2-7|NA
TGTGCCAGCTCACCGACGAGCACCGAGCAGTACTTC
CASSPTSTEQYF
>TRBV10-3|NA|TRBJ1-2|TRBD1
TGTGCCACCACCCGGGACAGGGGCCGCAACCTCTATGGCTACACCTTC
CATTRDRGRNLYGYTF
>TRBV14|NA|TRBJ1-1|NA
TGTGCCAGCAATCGGCAGTCGAACACTGAAGCTTTCTTT
CASNRQSNTEAFF
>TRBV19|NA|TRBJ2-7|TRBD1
TGTGCGAGTCGACAGGGGCCCTACGAGCAGTACTTC
CASRQGPYEQYF
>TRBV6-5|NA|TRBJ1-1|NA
TGTGCCAGCAGTTACGTAGGGACGGCGAACACTGAAGCTTTCTTT
CASSYVGTANTEAFF
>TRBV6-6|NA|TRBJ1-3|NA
TGTGCCAGCAGCGTCGGGGGAAACACCATATATTTT
CASSVGGNTIYF
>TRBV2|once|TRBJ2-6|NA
TGTGCTCACCGCTCAGGACCTGGGGCCAACGTCCTGACTTTC
CAHRSGPGANVLTF
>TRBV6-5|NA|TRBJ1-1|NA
TGTGCCAGTCGCCTTGGACGGATGAACACTGAAGCTTTCTTT
CASRLGRMNTEAFF
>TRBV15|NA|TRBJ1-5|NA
TGTGCCACCAGCAGAGGCGGACATACGGATCAGCCCCAGCATTTT
CATSRGGHTDQPQHF
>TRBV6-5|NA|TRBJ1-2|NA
TGTGCCAGCAGTTACTCCGGCAGGGCGAGTGGCTACACCTTC
CASSYSGRASGYTF
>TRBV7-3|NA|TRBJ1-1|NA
TGTGCCAGCAGCGCCCGGGGACACGGACGGGCTGAAGCTTTCTTT
CASSARGHGRAEAFF
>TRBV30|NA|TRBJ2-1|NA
TGTGCCTGCGCCGGCGGATCTTTAGGCCCCGGCTACAATGAGCAGTTCTTC
CACAGGSLGPGYNEQFF
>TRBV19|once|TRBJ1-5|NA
TGTGCCAGTAGTATAAGGCAGGCAGATCAGCCCCAGCATTTT
CASSIRQADQPQHF
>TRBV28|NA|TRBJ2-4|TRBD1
TGTGCCAGCAGTCTCCCCCCCGATCGGACAGGAAAAAACATTCAGTACTTC
CASSLPPDRTGKNIQYF
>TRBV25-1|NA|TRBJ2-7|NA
TGTGCCAGCAGTGATCGCTACGAGCAGTACTTC
CASSDRYEQYF
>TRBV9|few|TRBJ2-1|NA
TGTGCCAGCAGCGTAGATAGGGGGGGCCAGAATGAGCAGTTCTTC
CASSVDRGGQNEQFF
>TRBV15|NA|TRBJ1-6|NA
TGTGCCACCAGCAGAGACCCAGGGGAGCCCCTCCACTTT
CATSRDPGEPLHF
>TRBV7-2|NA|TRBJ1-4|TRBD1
TGTGCCAGCAGGCCGGGACAGGCGTATGAAAAACTGTTTTTT
CASRPGQAYEKLFF
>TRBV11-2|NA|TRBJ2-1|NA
TGTGCCAGCAGCTTAGACTCCCACAATGAGCAGTTCTTC
CASSLDSHNEQFF
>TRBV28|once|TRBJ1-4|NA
TGTGCCAGCCGCTCAGCAACGGAAAAACTGTTTTTT
CASRSATEKLFF
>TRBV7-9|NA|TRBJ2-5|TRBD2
TGTGCCAGCAGCCGACCTCTGACTAGCGTGGAGACCCAGTACTTC
CASSRPLTSVETQYF
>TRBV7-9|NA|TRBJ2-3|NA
TGTGCCAGCAGTCCAGGGTTGGATACGCAGTATTTT
CASSPGLDTQYF
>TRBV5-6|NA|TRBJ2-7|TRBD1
TGTGCCAGCAGCTTAGGACAGGGGATGGCCGAGCAGTACTTC
CASSLGQGMAEQYF
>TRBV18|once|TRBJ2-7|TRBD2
TGTGCCAGCTCACCTAGACGGGAGGCCTACGAGCAGTACTTC
CASSPRREAYEQYF
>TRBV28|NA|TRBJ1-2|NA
TGTGCTACGGGACGGATTAACTATGGCTACACCTTC
CATGRINYGYTF
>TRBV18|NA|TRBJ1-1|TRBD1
TGTGCCAGCTCACCTAGGGACAGGATGAACACTGAAGCTTTCTTT
CASSPRDRMNTEAFF
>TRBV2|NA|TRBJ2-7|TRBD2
TGTGCCAGCAGTGATCTGGGACTAGCGGGGGCCTCCTACGAGCAGTACTTC
CASSDLGLAGASYEQYF
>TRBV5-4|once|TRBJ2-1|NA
TGTGCCAGCAGCTTGGGTAGTGGTGTAGGTGAGCAGTTCTTC
CASSLGSGVGEQFF
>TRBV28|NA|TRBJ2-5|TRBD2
TGTGCCAGTTCAAGGAGTAGCGGGGGGGTCCAAGAGACCCAGTACTTC
CASSRSSGGVQETQYF
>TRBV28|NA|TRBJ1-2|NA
TGTGCCAGCAGTTTTTCCACCTATGGCTACACCTTC
CASSFSTYGYTF
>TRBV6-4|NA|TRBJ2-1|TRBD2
TGTGCCAGCAGGAGACTAGCGGATCACAATGAGCAGTTCTTC
CASRRLADHNEQFF
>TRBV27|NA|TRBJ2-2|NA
TGTGCCAGCAGTTTTGGGGCGGCCGGGGAGCTGTTTTTT
CASSFGAAGELFF
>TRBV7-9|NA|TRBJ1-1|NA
TGTGCCAGCAGCCGAGAGGGGGGAATCATGAACACTGAAGCTTTCTTT
CASSREGGIMNTEAFF
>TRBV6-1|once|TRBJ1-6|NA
TGTGCCAGCAGTGAATTGGGGTCCTATAATTCACCCCTCCACTTT
CASSELGSYNSPLHF
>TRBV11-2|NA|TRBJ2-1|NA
TGTGCCAGCACAGGGGGGCACTACAATGAGCAGTTCTTC
CASTGGHYNEQFF
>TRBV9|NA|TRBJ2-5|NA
TGTGCCAGCAGCGTCTCCTACCAGGGGAGCGAGACCCAGTACTTC
CASSVSYQGSETQYF
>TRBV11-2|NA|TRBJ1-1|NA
TGTGCCAGCAGCTTAGAACCAGGGGCGTTAACTGAAGCTTTCTTT
CASSLEPGALTEAFF
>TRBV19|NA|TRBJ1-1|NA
TGTGCCAGTAGTATCCTCCACCAGTCGAACACTGAAGCTTTCTTT
CASSILHQSNTEAFF
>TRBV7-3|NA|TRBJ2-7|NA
TGTGCCAGCAGCGCCTCGACTGGACGGATCTACGAGCAGTACTTC
CASSASTGRIYEQYF
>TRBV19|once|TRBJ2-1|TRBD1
TGTGCCAGTAGTATACAGGGACAGGATGGGCAGTTCTTC
CASSIQGQDGQFF
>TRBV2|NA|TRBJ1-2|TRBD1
TGTGCCAGCAGTCGGGACAGGGGAGCCCAAGCGAATGGCTACACCTTC
CASSRDRGAQANGYTF
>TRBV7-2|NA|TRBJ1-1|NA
TGTGCCAGCAGCCTTAAGACAGGACCAGTTGAAGCTTTCTTT
CASSLKTGPVEAFF
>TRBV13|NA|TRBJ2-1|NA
TGTGCCAGCAGCTCAAGGGGACGGGGCGATGAGCAGTTCTTC
CASSSRGRGDEQFF
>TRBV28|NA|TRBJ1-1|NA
TGTGCCAGCACCATTGACCTAAACACTGAAGCTTTCTTT
CASTIDLNTEAFF
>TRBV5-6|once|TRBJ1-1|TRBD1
TGTGCCAGCAGCAGGGACAGGGCGGCTTTCTTT
CASSRDRAAFF
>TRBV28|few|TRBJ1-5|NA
TGTGCCAGCAGTTACGACACCCCTAGGGCCCAGCATTTT
CASSYDTPRAQHF